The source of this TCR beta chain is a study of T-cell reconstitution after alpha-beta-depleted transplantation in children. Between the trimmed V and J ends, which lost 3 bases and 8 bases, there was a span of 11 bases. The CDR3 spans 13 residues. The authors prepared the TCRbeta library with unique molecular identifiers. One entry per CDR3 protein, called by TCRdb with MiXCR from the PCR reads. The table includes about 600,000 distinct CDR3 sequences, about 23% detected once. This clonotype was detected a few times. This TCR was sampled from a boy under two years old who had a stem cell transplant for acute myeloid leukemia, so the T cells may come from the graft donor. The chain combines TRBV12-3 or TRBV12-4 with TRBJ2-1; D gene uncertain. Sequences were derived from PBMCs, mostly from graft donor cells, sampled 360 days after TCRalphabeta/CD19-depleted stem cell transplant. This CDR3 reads CASSFPPGHEQFF. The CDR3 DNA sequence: TGTGCCAGCAGTTTCCCTCCCGGCCATGAGCAGTTCTTC.